These 32 T cell receptor beta chains were sequenced from one sample in a study of OX40 agonist ivuxolimab in advanced cancers. Produced via immunoSEQ multiplex PCR; TCRdb's table is partial and in-frame only. The data show some 86,000 clones, 70% to 90% seen once. Sequencing used CD4+ or CD8+ T cells sorted from blood, obtained in a trial of the OX40 agonist ivuxolimab. The source of these receptors is an adult with an advanced solid tumor such as melanoma, head and neck, liver or kidney cancer.

The J gene is TRBJ2-7, the V gene TRBV5-4; D might be TRBD2 (6 bases). V was pared by 1 base and J by 7 bases, with 9 bases between. Germline loops: CDR1 SGHNT, CDR2 YYREEE (reference sequence). The CDR3 loop spans 12 amino acids. CDR3 protein: CASSLRGGEQYF. The CDR3, as DNA: TGTGCCAGCAGCTTGAGGGGAGGAGAGCAGTACTTC. The whole variable domain, filled in from reference TRBV5-4 and TRBJ2-7, reads ETGVTQSPTHLIKTRGQQVTLRCSSQSGHNTVSWYQQALGQGPQFIFQYYREEENGRGNFPPRFSGLQFPNYSSELNVNALELDDSALYLCASSLRGGEQYFGPGTRLTVT.

The genes are TRBV11-3 and TRBJ2-1; D gene uncertain. Trimming cost V 3 bases and J 5 bases, with 8 bases left between them. The germline CDR1 and CDR2 sequences are SGHNT and YENEEA. The CDR3 is 13 amino acids. The CDR3 is CASSLGANNEQFF. For the CDR3, the DNA is TGTGCCAGCAGCTTGGGCGCCAACAATGAGCAGTTCTTC.

Notes on this clone: Germline is not matched at one junction end, which may reflect a read error. The gene calls are TRBV7-9 and TRBJ1-4; D not resolved. Per the germline V gene, CDR1 is SEHNR and CDR2 is FQNEAQ (reference sequence). This CDR3 comprises 12 residues. Here the CDR3 reads CASSLTSEKLFF. CDR3 sequence (DNA): TGTGCCAGCAGCTTAACTAGTGAAAAACTGTTTTTT.

This clone showed up just a few times. The V gene is TRBV7-2, the J gene TRBJ2-1; 9 nucleotides align to TRBD2. J gave up 4 bases and V 7 bases, and 8 bases lay outside the gene matches. This CDR3 spans 15 amino acids. From germline, CDR1 is SGHTA and CDR2 FQGNSA. The DNA of the CDR3 is TGTGCCAGCACCCCCGGGACTAGCCCATACAATGAGCAGTTCTTC. Translation gives CASTPGTSPYNEQFF.

This rearrangement joins TRBV6-5 to TRBJ1-1; tentatively, D is TRBD1 (5 bases). With 6 bases removed from V and 8 bases from J, the gap between germline ends came to 10 bases. Germline values: CDR1 MNHEY, CDR2 SVGAGI. The CDR3 is 11 residues long. The CDR3 DNA follows: TGTGCCAGCAGACACAGGAAGGAAGCTTTCTTT. Translating it yields CASRHRKEAFF.

The chain has TRBV28 and TRBJ1-2; 8 nucleotides agree with TRBD1. The V gene end was trimmed by 1 base and the J gene end by 8 bases; junction bases not matched to a gene: 9. The germline gives CDR1 MDHEN, CDR2 SYDVKM. CDR3 length: 15 residues. CDR3 loop: CASSLSRAQGEGYTF. For the CDR3, the DNA is TGTGCCAGCAGTTTATCGAGAGCACAGGGGGAAGGCTACACCTTC.

Comments on this clone: Other DNA sequences in this specimen translate into the identical CDR3. The chain links TRBV6-5 to TRBJ1-5; D is uncertain. Trimming took off 0 bases at V and 4 bases at J, with 7 bases between the two ends. The germline gives CDR1 MNHEY, CDR2 SVGAGI. This CDR3 is built from 14 residues. The CDR3 reads CASSYSRGNQPQHF. For the CDR3, the DNA is TGTGCCAGCAGTTACTCGCGGGGTAATCAGCCCCAGCATTTT.

This sequence joins TRBV28 and TRBJ1-4, with a weak D call TRBD1 (5 bases). The germline V gene encodes CDR1 MDHEN and CDR2 SYDVKM. This CDR3 is 15 amino acids long. Trimming took 3 bases from V and 8 from J, leaving 16 bases between them. The CDR3 DNA reads as TGTGCCAGCAGTTTGCTCGGGGGACGTAAGGAAAAACTGTTTTTT. It encodes CASSLLGGRKEKLFF.

The chain uses TRBV28 and TRBJ1-4; the D gene is possibly TRBD1 (5 bases). Per the germline V gene, CDR1 is MDHEN and CDR2 is SYDVKM. V was trimmed by 2 bases and J by 3 bases, leaving 16 bases between them. This CDR3 comprises 17 residues. The CDR3 region is CASSLKQGLVANEKLFF. In nucleotides, the CDR3 is TGTGCCAGCAGTTTAAAGCAGGGATTGGTAGCTAATGAAAAACTGTTTTTT.

The rearrangement links TRBV28 to TRBJ1-5, with D hard to call. Germline V gene sequence: CDR1 MDHEN, CDR2 SYDVKM. The V and J ends lost 6 bases and 2 bases respectively, with 17 bases between them. CDR3 length: 16 residues. The CDR3 reads CASSNRAPPRNQPQHF. The CDR3 DNA is TGTGCCAGCAGCAACCGGGCACCCCCCCGCAATCAGCCCCAGCATTTT.

This clone was detected once. This chain links TRBV2 with TRBJ2-7, with D perhaps TRBD1 (6 bases). V was cut by 6 bases and J by 0 bases, with 15 bases left in between. The germline V gene has CDR1 SNHLY and CDR2 FYNNEI. This CDR3 is built from 15 residues. The CDR3 here is CASRSRQVYSYEQYF. The CDR3 DNA follows: TGTGCCAGCAGGTCCCGACAGGTCTACTCCTACGAGCAGTACTTC.

The chain couples TRBV6-1 to TRBJ2-5, with D possibly matching TRBD2 (5 bases). Matching the DNA end better, TRBJ2-7 makes the J call doubtful. Germline V gene sequence: CDR1 MNHNS, CDR2 SASEGT. There are 13 residues in the CDR3. This chain's CDR3 is CASNLGSSYEQYF. CDR3 in DNA: TGTGCCAGCAATCTGGGGAGCTCCTACGAGCAGTACTTC.

This clone was recorded only once. The gene calls are TRBV4-3 and TRBJ2-7; D may be TRBD1 (6 bases). The CDR3 is made up of 16 amino acids. Trimming shortened V by 0 bases and J by 0 bases, and 12 bases separated the two germline ends. Germline V CDR1 and CDR2: LGHNA, YSLEER. This CDR3 reads CASSQDPGGFSYEQYF. DNA of the CDR3: TGCGCCAGCAGCCAAGATCCTGGGGGCTTCTCCTACGAGCAGTACTTC.

The rearrangement links TRBV28 to TRBJ2-1, with a tentative D call TRBD2 (6 bases). CDR3 size: 16 residues. The ends were cut back, 4 bases at V and 4 bases at J, with 17 bases in the middle. The germline CDR1 and CDR2 sequences are MDHEN and SYDVKM. The CDR3 coding sequence is TGTGCCAGCAGTTCCCGGTCTGGGAGGCGGTACAATGAGCAGTTCTTC. Its protein is CASSSRSGRRYNEQFF.

This clone was seen more than once but under ten times. The J gene is TRBJ1-6, the V gene TRBV7-2; D perhaps matches TRBD1 (6 bases). Germline CDR1 reads SGHTA; CDR2 reads FQGNSA. V was pared by 1 base and J by 5 bases, with 9 bases between. The CDR3 covers 15 residues. CDR3 residues: CASSLEGGNNSPLHF. CDR3 in DNA: TGTGCCAGCAGCTTAGAGGGGGGGAATAATTCACCCCTCCACTTT.

This clone was seen more than once but under ten times. The chain combines TRBV11-2 with TRBJ2-3; 11 nucleotides align to TRBD1. The CDR3 runs 15 residues. Unmatched junction bases numbered 6, after V lost 7 bases and J lost 3 bases. The V gene's germline CDR1 is SGHAT and CDR2 FQNNGV. The CDR3 protein is CASTSGQGGTDTQYF. CDR3 sequence (DNA): TGTGCCAGCACCTCGGGACAGGGGGGAACAGATACGCAGTATTTT.

The CDR3 region is CASSWGQGADEQYF. Here the CDR3 DNA reads TGTGCCAGCAGTTGGGGACAGGGGGCCGACGAGCAGTACTTC. The chain couples TRBV28 to TRBJ2-7, with TRBD1 identical over 12 bases. CDR1 and CDR2 from the germline V gene are MDHEN and SYDVKM. The CDR3 covers 14 residues. V shed 4 bases and J 5 bases; nucleotides not matched to a gene: 3.

This clone is a singleton in its sample. The chain has TRBV4-1 and TRBJ1-2; no definite D call. The CDR3 is made up of 13 amino acids. Germline values: CDR1 MGHRA, CDR2 YSYEKL. Trimming took off 2 bases at V and 5 bases at J, with 9 bases between the two ends. CDR3 bases: TGCGCCAGCAGCCAATTATATGGGTATGGCTACACCTTC. It yields the protein CASSQLYGYGYTF.

This chain joins TRBV6-5 and TRBJ1-2; the D gene is possibly TRBD1 (5 bases). The CDR3 consists of 14 residues. CDR1 is MNHEY, CDR2 SVGAGI, per germline. V lost 8 bases and J 7 bases, leaving 20 bases between the germline ends. The CDR3 loop is CASRSSSNGGGYTF. Here the CDR3 DNA reads TGTGCCAGCCGGTCAAGTTCTAATGGGGGTGGCTACACCTTC.

This sequence joins TRBV19 and TRBJ2-2; D unresolved. The V end lost 6 bases, the J end lost 3 bases, and 11 bases lay between the germline ends. This CDR3 is built from 14 residues. CDR1 and CDR2 (germline): LNHDA, SQIVND (reference sequence). This CDR3 is CASRRERDTGELFF. The DNA for the CDR3 is TGTGCCAGTAGGAGAGAACGGGACACCGGGGAGCTGTTTTTT.

CDR3 sequence reads: CASSGQGVLLAGVGNTGELFF. CDR3 nucleotide sequence: TGCGCCAGCAGTGGGCAGGGGGTTCTTTTAGCGGGAGTGGGGAACACCGGGGAGCTGTTTTTT. This sequence joins TRBV10-1 and TRBJ2-2; 9 bases map to TRBD2. V shed 4 bases, J shed 1 base, and the junction held 19 bases outside the gene matches. Germline V gives CDR1 WNHNN, CDR2 SYGVQD (reference sequence). The CDR3 contains 21 residues.

This clone was observed a single time. The chain employs TRBV5-1 and TRBJ2-5; 9 nucleotides line up with TRBD1. The DNA end lines up better with TRBJ2-7; the J call may be wrong. Germline loops: CDR1 SGHRS, CDR2 YFSETQ. The CDR3 extends over 15 amino acids. The CDR3 sequence: CASSLPGQGGDEQYF. The CDR3 DNA reads as TGCGCCAGCAGCTTACCGGGACAGGGAGGCGACGAGCAGTACTTC.

V usage is TRBV29-1 and J usage is TRBJ2-2; D is possibly TRBD1 (6 bases). The CDR3 spans 17 residues. Germline assignment: CDR1 SQVTM and CDR2 ANQGSEA. The ends were cut back, 6 bases at V and 6 bases at J, with 26 bases in the middle. CDR3 loop: CSVSLRGRGHHAGELFF. CDR3 DNA sequence: TGCAGCGTCTCCCTTAGGGGCAGGGGCCACCATGCCGGGGAGCTGTTTTTT.

The rearrangement joins TRBV7-2 to TRBJ2-3; D might be TRBD2 (5 bases). With 5 bases removed from V and 0 bases from J, the gap between germline ends came to 12 bases. Germline CDR1 reads SGHTA; CDR2 reads FQGNSA. This CDR3 contains 15 residues. CDR3 bases: TGTGCCAGCAGCCTTAGGACTTCTAGCACAGATACGCAGTATTTT. Residues: CASSLRTSSTDTQYF.

V is TRBV19 and J is TRBJ1-1; 10 positions agree with TRBD1. CDR1 and CDR2 (germline): LNHDA, SQIVND (reference sequence). The CDR3 runs 16 residues. Trimming cost V 5 bases and J 4 bases; bases outside gene matches: 10. In DNA, the CDR3 is TGTGCCAGTAGTTCGGACAGGGGGAGCTGGCCCACTGAAGCTTTCTTT. The encoded protein is CASSSDRGSWPTEAFF.

V is TRBV11-2 and J is TRBJ2-1; 11 nucleotides match TRBD2. The V gene's germline CDR1 is SGHAT and CDR2 FQNNGV. Losses at the gene ends were 6 bases for V and 6 bases for J; bases not matched to a gene: 1. This CDR3 is 13 amino acids long. The CDR3, as DNA: TGTGCCAGCAGAGGGACTAGCGGCAATGAGCAGTTCTTC. Translating gives CASRGTSGNEQFF.

The rearrangement uses TRBV2 and TRBJ2-5; TRBD1 aligns across 9 bases. The ends lost 7 bases at V and 1 base at J; junction bases unmatched: 4. This CDR3 comprises 14 residues. Germline loops: CDR1 SNHLY, CDR2 FYNNEI. Here the CDR3 reads CASKQGQGQETQYF. The CDR3 DNA follows: TGTGCCAGCAAACAGGGACAGGGCCAAGAGACCCAGTACTTC.

The chain couples TRBV5-4 to TRBJ2-3; 8 bases are shared with TRBD1. The germline CDR1 and CDR2 sequences are SGHNT and YYREEE (reference sequence). The V and J ends lost 3 bases and 1 base, in that order; junction bases with no gene match: 4. This CDR3 contains 15 residues. Here the CDR3 DNA reads TGTGCCAGCAGCTGGAAGGACAGGGGCACAGATACGCAGTATTTT. Amino acid sequence: CASSWKDRGTDTQYF.

The V call is TRBV10-3, the J call TRBJ1-2; a weak D match, TRBD1 (6 bases). Germline lookup yields CDR1 ENHRY and CDR2 SYGVKD. The CDR3 contains 13 residues. Trimming shortened V by 11 bases and J by 10 bases, and 23 bases separated the two germline ends. This CDR3 reads CASLNGRGEDYTF. Here the CDR3 DNA reads TGTGCCTCTCTAAATGGGAGGGGGGAAGACTACACCTTC.

The rearrangement links TRBV2 to TRBJ2-3; TRBD2 aligns across 13 bases. The CDR3 has 16 amino acids. Germline CDR1 is SNHLY and CDR2 is FYNNEI. Trimming took 3 bases from V and 9 from J; bases not matched to a gene: 9. The CDR3 nucleotides read TGTGCCAGCAGTGAGAGACTAGCGGGAGGAGGGCGAACGCAGTATTTT. Residues: CASSERLAGGGRTQYF.

The V gene is TRBV11-3, the J gene TRBJ2-1; no reliable D call. V gave up 4 bases and J gave up 1 base, with 8 bases separating them. This CDR3 is built from 14 residues. Germline-derived CDR1 and CDR2 are SGHNT and YENEEA. CDR3 nucleotides: TGTGCCAGCAGCTCCGGTGAGTCCTACAATGAGCAGTTCTTC. Amino acid sequence: CASSSGESYNEQFF.

The chain has TRBV4-1 and TRBJ2-1; 10 positions match TRBD2. The CDR3 is made up of 16 amino acids. The trim removed 5 bases at V and 14 bases at J, leaving 18 bases unmatched. Germline V gene lookup returns CDR1 MGHRA and CDR2 YSYEKL. In nucleotides, the CDR3 is TGCGCCAGCAGCGTGAGAGGAGTAGGGCTAGCGGGAGAGAAGTTCTTC. The encoded protein is CASSVRGVGLAGEKFF.